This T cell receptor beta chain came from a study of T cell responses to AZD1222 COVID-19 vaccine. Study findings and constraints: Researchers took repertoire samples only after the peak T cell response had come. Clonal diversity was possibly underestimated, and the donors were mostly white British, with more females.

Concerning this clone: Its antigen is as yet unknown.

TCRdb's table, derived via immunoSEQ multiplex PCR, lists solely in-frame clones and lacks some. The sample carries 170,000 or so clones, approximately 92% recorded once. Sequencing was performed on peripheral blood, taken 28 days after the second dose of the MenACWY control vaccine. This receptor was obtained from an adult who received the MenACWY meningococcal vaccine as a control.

The DNA for the CDR3 is TGTGCCAGCAGTGGGGGCTCTGGAAACACCATATATTTT. Amino acid sequence: CASSGGSGNTIYF. The chain is built from TRBV27 and TRBJ1-3; D perhaps matches TRBD1 (5 bases). Trimming took 5 bases from V and 0 from J, leaving 5 bases between them. The CDR3 spans 13 residues. CDR1 and CDR2 (germline): MNHEY, SMNVEV (reference sequence).